These 26 T cell receptor beta chains were all obtained from the same sample, sequenced in a study of blood T cells in healthy people across ages. A sample-barcoded 5' primer and a J-beta primer mix were used in a second PCR of about 7 to 12 cycles. Via MiXCR, TCRdb re-called the 5' RACE reads, giving one row per CDR3 protein. This table holds almost 1 million distinct CDR3 sequences, roughly half found once. The sequencing input was blood. All receptors derive from a woman between 55 and 75 years old in good health.

V usage is TRBV3-1 and J usage is TRBJ2-7; possible D gene TRBD2, 5 bases. From germline, CDR1 is LGHDT and CDR2 YNNKEL (reference sequence). V gave up 1 base and J gave up 2 bases, with 12 bases separating them. CDR3 size: 15 residues. CDR3 nucleotide sequence: TGTGCCAGCAGCCAAGTCCCGGACTTCGCCTACGAGCAGTACTTC. Residues: CASSQVPDFAYEQYF.

The rearrangement links TRBV6-5 to TRBJ2-7; 7 bases match TRBD1. Germline assignment: CDR1 MNHEY and CDR2 SVGAGI. This CDR3 contains 15 residues. With V trimmed by 8 bases and J by 2 bases, 12 bases remained unmatched. This chain's CDR3 is CASRGGGEPPYEQYF. The CDR3 DNA is TGTGCCAGCCGAGGGGGCGGAGAGCCCCCCTACGAGCAGTACTTC.

This rearrangement joins TRBV7-9 to TRBJ2-2; TRBD1 might be the D (5 bases). The germline gives CDR1 SEHNR, CDR2 FQNEAQ (reference sequence). The CDR3 loop spans 16 amino acids. Trimming removed 10 bases from V and 5 bases from J, with 23 bases in between. The CDR3 here is CATDRWGSVGTGELFF. As DNA, the CDR3 is TGTGCCACCGACCGGTGGGGCTCGGTGGGAACCGGGGAGCTGTTTTTT.

This clonotype was seen a single time. The chain is built from TRBV11-2 and TRBJ2-5; D is undetermined. The CDR3 loop spans 15 amino acids. Germline V gene sequence: CDR1 SGHAT, CDR2 FQNNGV. Trimming pared 3 bases from V and 5 bases from J, leaving 16 bases between. The CDR3 is CASSLDPGTGETQYF. The CDR3 DNA reads as TGTGCCAGCAGCTTGGACCCAGGTACTGGGGAGACCCAGTACTTC.

The chain combines TRBV28 with TRBJ2-4; TRBD1 matches at 7 bases. The CDR3 loop spans 12 amino acids. CDR1 is MDHEN, CDR2 SYDVKM, per germline. V gave up 10 bases and J gave up 5 bases; unmatched junction bases: 5. The CDR3 sequence: CAIQDRQNIQYF. CDR3 in DNA: TGTGCCATCCAGGACAGGCAAAACATTCAGTACTTC.

The chain is built from TRBV28 and TRBJ2-3; 13 bases align to TRBD2. The CDR3 contains 17 residues. The germline V gene has CDR1 MDHEN and CDR2 SYDVKM. The ends lost 5 bases at V and 2 bases at J; junction bases unmatched: 7. Written as DNA, the CDR3 is TGTGCCAGCAGTGCCCCGGGACTAGCGGGGTTCACAGATACGCAGTATTTT. It specifies CASSAPGLAGFTDTQYF. Full variable domain (outside the CDR3, taken from reference TRBV28 and TRBJ2-3): DVKVTQSSRYLVKRTGEKVFLECVQDMDHENMFWYRQDPGLGLRLIYFSYDVKMKEKGDIPEGYSVSREKKERFSLILESASTNQTSMYLCASSAPGLAGFTDTQYFGPGTRLTVL.

This chain uses TRBV27 with TRBJ2-7; 7 bases map to TRBD2. V trimming: 8 bases; J trimming: 2 bases; junction bases outside the gene matches: 9. Germline V gene data show CDR1 as MNHEY and CDR2 as SMNVEV (reference sequence). The CDR3 runs 14 residues. The CDR3 loop reads CASGELASPYEQYF. The CDR3 DNA is TGTGCCAGCGGTGAACTAGCGAGTCCCTACGAGCAGTACTTC.

In its sample, this clonotype was seen a few times. The chain recombines TRBV20-1 with TRBJ2-3; perhaps TRBD2 as D (6 bases). The CDR3 totals 14 residues. Germline V gene lookup returns CDR1 DFQATT and CDR2 SNEGSKA (reference sequence). The germline V and J ends were trimmed by 4 bases and 2 bases, with 13 bases remaining between them. As DNA, the CDR3 is TGCAGTGCTAAGACTAGTGAGGTCACAGATACGCAGTATTTT. This gives the protein CSAKTSEVTDTQYF.

This clonotype has a handful of counts. This chain uses TRBV24-1 with TRBJ2-1; weak D call: TRBD1 (6 bases). The germline gives CDR1 KGHDR, CDR2 SFDVKD. V was shortened by 8 bases and J by 4 bases, with 8 bases between the two germline ends. The CDR3 has 12 amino acids. The CDR3 reads CATKGQYNEQFF. For the CDR3, the DNA is TGTGCCACCAAAGGACAGTACAATGAGCAGTTCTTC.

The chain uses TRBV5-1 and TRBJ2-4, with D perhaps matching TRBD1 or TRBD2 (6 bases each). The CDR3 sequence is 13 residues long. Germline V gene lookup returns CDR1 SGHRS and CDR2 YFSETQ. V was pared by 6 bases and J by 3 bases, with 10 bases between. This CDR3 reads CASKEGHKNIQYF. CDR3 sequence (DNA): TGCGCCAGCAAGGAGGGACACAAAAACATTCAGTACTTC.

The chain links TRBV20-1 to TRBJ2-5; D might be TRBD2 (6 bases). Deletions cut 5 bases from V and 5 bases from J, with 12 bases between. The CDR3 covers 12 residues. Germline V lookup: CDR1 DFQATT, CDR2 SNEGSKA (reference sequence). The CDR3 DNA sequence: TGCAGTGCTTGCCGGGACTCGGAGACCCAGTACTTC. Protein product: CSACRDSETQYF.

This clonotype turned up a few times. CDR3 nucleotide sequence: TGCGCCAGCAGCCAAGAACCTTTAAACGAGCAGTACTTC. Its translation is CASSQEPLNEQYF. The rearrangement uses TRBV4-1 and TRBJ2-7; D not resolved. Germline V lookup: CDR1 MGHRA, CDR2 YSYEKL. V lost 0 bases and J lost 5, with 8 bases in between. The CDR3 length is 13 residues.

This chain joins TRBV7-6 and TRBJ2-1, with D uncertain. Germline-derived CDR1 and CDR2 are SGHVS and FNYEAQ. Trimming stripped 2 bases from V and 4 bases from J, with 6 bases between. This CDR3 is built from 13 residues. CDR3 DNA sequence: TGTGCCAGCAGCTTATTTATATACAATGAGCAGTTCTTC. This translates into CASSLFIYNEQFF.

Remarks on this clonotype: The junction does not match germline at one end; this may be a read error. The chain couples TRBV18 to TRBJ2-1; D possibly matches TRBD1 or TRBD2 (6 bases each). The CDR3 has 15 residues. CDR1 is KGHSH and CDR2 is LQKENI in the germline V gene. The CDR3 DNA is TGTGCCTGCTCACCATTTAGGGGGAGGATCGATGAGCAGTTCTTC. This encodes CACSPFRGRIDEQFF.

There are a few counts of this clonotype. This chain uses TRBV5-1 with TRBJ2-6; D might be TRBD1 or TRBD2, each matching 6 bases. Germline V lookup: CDR1 SGHRS, CDR2 YFSETQ. The CDR3 is 17 amino acids. Trimming took 6 bases from V and 1 from J, leaving 17 bases between them. The CDR3 nucleotides read TGCGCCAGCACACCGGGGGCGTCCGTTTCTGGGGCCAACGTCCTGACTTTC. Its protein is CASTPGASVSGANVLTF. Based on the CDR3 plus reference TRBV5-1 and TRBJ2-6, the full variable domain is KAGVTQTPRYLIKTRGQQVTLSCSPISGHRSVSWYQQTPGQGLQFLFEYFSETQRNKGNFPGRFSGRQFSNSRSEMNVSTLELGDSALYLCASTPGASVSGANVLTFGAGSRLTVL.

This clonotype was recorded a few times. This sequence joins TRBV29-1 and TRBJ2-1; 7 bases map to TRBD2. CDR1 is SQVTM, CDR2 ANQGSEA, per germline. V shed 2 bases and J 9 bases; nucleotides not matched to a gene: 7. The CDR3 sequence is 13 residues long. The CDR3 protein is CSVEWTSFSEQFF. Written as DNA, the CDR3 is TGCAGCGTTGAATGGACTAGTTTTTCTGAGCAGTTCTTC.

The rearrangement joins TRBV7-6 to TRBJ2-1, with a weak D call TRBD1 (5 bases). Germline CDR1 SGHVS, CDR2 FNYEAQ. The CDR3 runs to 14 residues. Trimming cost V 5 bases and J 7 bases, with 15 bases left between them. The CDR3 is CASSVGAGPNEQFF. The CDR3 DNA reads TGTGCCAGCAGCGTAGGGGCAGGGCCTAATGAGCAGTTCTTC.

The rearrangement links TRBV7-2 to TRBJ2-7; no reliable D call. The germline V and J ends were trimmed by 1 base and 0 bases, with 7 bases remaining between them. CDR3 length: 14 amino acids. CDR1 is SGHTA and CDR2 is FQGNSA in the germline V gene. CDR3 amino acids: CASSLEVTSYEQYF. The CDR3 DNA sequence: TGTGCCAGCAGCTTAGAGGTAACCTCCTACGAGCAGTACTTC.

This clonotype has only a few counts. The chain couples TRBV28 to TRBJ2-5, with 7 bases identical to TRBD1. The CDR3 length is 13 residues. The V segment lost 6 bases and the J segment 4 bases; nucleotides outside the gene matches: 5. CDR1 is MDHEN, CDR2 SYDVKM, per germline. CDR3 DNA: TGTGCCAGCAGACACAGGGGAGTAGAGACCCAGTACTTC. Protein product: CASRHRGVETQYF.

The V call is TRBV29-1, the J call TRBJ1-2, with a possible D match to TRBD1 (5 bases). Germline V gene lookup returns CDR1 SQVTM and CDR2 ANQGSEA. The CDR3 loop spans 12 amino acids. The V and J ends lost 4 bases and 6 bases respectively, with 12 bases between them. CDR3 sequence reads: CSVGDGGNGYTF. The CDR3 DNA is TGCAGCGTTGGGGACGGGGGTAATGGCTACACCTTC.

This clonotype was counted only a few times. This chain joins TRBV12-3 or TRBV12-4 and TRBJ1-6, with D possibly TRBD1 on 5 matching bases. V was shortened by 3 bases and J by 6 bases, with 12 bases between the two germline ends. The CDR3 has 15 residues. The CDR3 spells CASSLVRQGNSPLHF. CDR3 sequence (DNA): TGTGCCAGCAGTTTGGTACGCCAGGGTAATTCACCCCTCCACTTT.

This clonotype was observed at least ten times. The V gene is TRBV4-1, the J gene TRBJ1-5, with D unresolved. The V gene's germline CDR1 is MGHRA and CDR2 YSYEKL. V lost 2 bases and J lost 0, with 14 bases in between. This CDR3 has 17 amino acids. The CDR3 sequence: CASSQRLARGSNQPQHF. The CDR3 DNA is TGCGCCAGCAGCCAAAGGCTCGCGAGAGGTAGCAATCAGCCCCAGCATTTT.

V usage is TRBV27 and J usage is TRBJ1-4; D possibly corresponds to TRBD1 (6 bases). The CDR3 runs to 16 residues. From germline, CDR1 is MNHEY and CDR2 SMNVEV (reference sequence). V lost 6 bases and J lost 6, with 20 bases in between. Here the CDR3 DNA reads TGTGCCAGCAGCTTGTCCCTCCGGGACACCCATGAAAAACTGTTTTTT. Its protein product is CASSLSLRDTHEKLFF.

This sequence joins TRBV20-1 and TRBJ1-1; the D is unclear. CDR3 length equals 14 residues. CDR1 is DFQATT, CDR2 SNEGSKA, per germline (reference sequence). The ends were cut back, 4 bases at V and 3 bases at J, with 15 bases in the middle. For the CDR3, the DNA is TGCAGTGCTATCCAAAACCCTGCGGACACTGAAGCTTTCTTT. Encoded protein: CSAIQNPADTEAFF.

The CDR3 region is CASNRAGEYEQYF. The CDR3 DNA reads as TGTGCCAGCAATAGGGCGGGAGAGTACGAGCAGTACTTC. The rearrangement uses TRBV27 and TRBJ2-4; 7 bases are a match to TRBD2. The DNA end is more similar to TRBJ2-7, so the J call may be wrong. The germline CDR1 and CDR2 sequences are MNHEY and SMNVEV (reference sequence). The CDR3 length is 13 residues.

This clonotype was observed a few times. J is TRBJ1-4 and V is TRBV4-2; TRBD1 agrees at 8 bases. This CDR3 spans 16 amino acids. V shed 3 bases and J 6 bases; nucleotides not matched to a gene: 9. Per germline, CDR1 LGHNA and CDR2 YNFKEQ. In DNA form, the CDR3 reads TGTGCCAGCAGCCACGTCGGACAGGGAAGGGATGAAAAACTGTTTTTT. Protein product: CASSHVGQGRDEKLFF.